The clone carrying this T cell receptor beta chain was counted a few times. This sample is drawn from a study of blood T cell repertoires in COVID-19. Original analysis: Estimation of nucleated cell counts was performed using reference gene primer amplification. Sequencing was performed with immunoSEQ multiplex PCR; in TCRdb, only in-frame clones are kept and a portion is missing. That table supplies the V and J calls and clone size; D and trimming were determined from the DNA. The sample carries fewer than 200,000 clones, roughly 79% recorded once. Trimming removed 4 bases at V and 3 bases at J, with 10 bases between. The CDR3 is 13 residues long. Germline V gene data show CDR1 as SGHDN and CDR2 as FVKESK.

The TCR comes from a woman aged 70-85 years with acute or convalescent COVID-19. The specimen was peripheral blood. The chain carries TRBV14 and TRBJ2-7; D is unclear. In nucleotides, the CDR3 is TGTGCCAGCAGCCTTACCCCACACTACGAGCAGTACTTC. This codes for CASSLTPHYEQYF.